A single sample gave rise to the 26 T cell receptor beta chains below, sequenced in a study of blood T cell repertoires in COVID-19. Data came from immunoSEQ multiplex PCR; TCRdb stores just in-frame clones and leaves some out. The sample has roughly 380,000 clones, about 90% seen once. Sequenced material: PBMCs or T cells enriched from blood (not recorded which). All receptors come from a young woman who had recovered from COVID-19.

This rearrangement joins TRBV25-1 to TRBJ1-5; tentative D call: TRBD1 (6 bases). Trimming took 3 bases from V and 6 from J, leaving 12 bases between them. Germline lookup yields CDR1 MGHDK and CDR2 SYGVNS. The CDR3 is 14 residues long. The CDR3 nucleotides read TGTGCCAGCAGTGATGGGGGGGCGGGTCAGCCCCAGCATTTT. This encodes CASSDGGAGQPQHF.

This chain uses TRBV11-2 with TRBJ2-7; D remains unclear. Germline V gives CDR1 SGHAT, CDR2 FQNNGV. V was cut by 2 bases and J by 3 bases, with 14 bases left in between. The CDR3 extends over 15 amino acids. The CDR3 here is CASSLLLTGDYEQYF. In nucleotides, the CDR3 is TGTGCCAGCAGCTTATTACTAACCGGAGACTACGAGCAGTACTTC.

The rearrangement links TRBV9 to TRBJ1-1, with D perhaps matching TRBD1 (5 bases). The CDR3 has 14 amino acids. Germline CDR1 SGDLS, CDR2 YYNGEE. Between the trimmed V and J ends, which lost 3 bases and 0 bases, there was a span of 9 bases. As DNA, the CDR3 is TGTGCCAGCAGCGCGACAGTGATGAACACTGAAGCTTTCTTT. Translating gives CASSATVMNTEAFF.

V gene TRBV27 combines with J gene TRBJ2-1; possibly TRBD2 for D (6 bases). The CDR3 totals 14 residues. Germline-derived CDR1 and CDR2 are MNHEY and SMNVEV (reference sequence). V dropped 9 bases and J dropped 7 bases, with 19 bases sitting between them. CDR3 sequence (DNA): TGTGCCAGTGGGGTGTGGGCGGGAATGAATGAGCAGTTCTTC. The encoded protein is CASGVWAGMNEQFF.

The chain couples TRBV3-1 (or the pseudogene TRBV3-2) to TRBJ2-7; no clear D. The CDR3 loop spans 16 amino acids. The germline V gene has CDR1 LGHDT and CDR2 YNNKEL (reference sequence). V was pared by 0 bases and J by 3 bases, with 15 bases between. In DNA, the CDR3 is TGTGCCAGCAGCCAAGAAGGTGGGCGTTTGGGCTACGAGCAGTACTTC. Protein sequence: CASSQEGGRLGYEQYF.

This chain links TRBV24-1 with TRBJ1-5; perhaps TRBD1 as D (6 bases). Germline lookup yields CDR1 KGHDR and CDR2 SFDVKD. The CDR3 runs to 17 residues. Trimming removed 4 bases at V and 0 bases at J, with 15 bases between. The CDR3 loop is CATSDKGGENSNQPQHF. The CDR3 DNA is TGTGCCACCAGTGACAAAGGGGGGGAGAATAGCAATCAGCCCCAGCATTTT.

The chain combines TRBV18 with TRBJ2-7; 7 bases agree with TRBD2. The trim removed 6 bases at V and 3 bases at J, leaving 11 bases unmatched. The CDR3 loop spans 15 amino acids. The germline V gene encodes CDR1 KGHSH and CDR2 LQKENI. CDR3 coding DNA: TGTGCCAGCTCCGATGGAGCGGGAAATGTCTACGAGCAGTACTTC. As protein: CASSDGAGNVYEQYF.

CDR3 loop: CASSSSGGDYEQYF. CDR3 nucleotide sequence: TGTGCCAGCAGTTCCTCCGGGGGAGACTACGAGCAGTACTTC. The V and J genes are TRBV27 and TRBJ2-7, with D possibly TRBD2 on 6 matching bases. The V end lost 4 bases, the J end lost 3 bases, and 13 bases lay between the germline ends. This CDR3 is built from 14 residues. From germline, CDR1 is MNHEY and CDR2 SMNVEV (reference sequence).

The rearrangement joins TRBV5-8 to TRBJ1-5, with D maybe TRBD1 (5 bases). The CDR3 is 14 residues long. Germline CDR1 is SGHTS and CDR2 is YDEGEE. Between the trimmed V and J ends, which lost 2 bases and 4 bases, there was a span of 10 bases. CDR3 in amino acids: CASSFRTKNQPQHF. In DNA, the CDR3 is TGTGCCAGCAGCTTCCGGACAAAAAATCAGCCCCAGCATTTT.

The chain is built from TRBV5-4 and TRBJ2-5; a possible D gene is TRBD2 (7 bases). The ends were cut back, 5 bases at V and 1 base at J, with 12 bases in the middle. The CDR3 runs to 14 residues. Germline CDR1 SGHNT, CDR2 YYREEE (reference sequence). CDR3 sequence: CASRRGGSQETQYF. The DNA of the CDR3 is TGTGCCAGCAGAAGGGGGGGCTCCCAAGAGACCCAGTACTTC.

The genes are TRBV9 and TRBJ2-2, with TRBD1 matching over 7 bases. Germline V gives CDR1 SGDLS, CDR2 YYNGEE. This CDR3 is 15 amino acids long. V dropped 6 bases and J dropped 6; count of bases not matched to a gene: 11. The DNA of the CDR3 is TGTGCCAGCACCGAGACAGGGAGCTCGGCCGGGGAGCTGTTTTTT. Translation gives CASTETGSSAGELFF.

V and J are TRBV4-2 and TRBJ2-7, with 7 bases identical to TRBD1. The junction had 6 bases not matched to a gene; V was cut back by 3 bases and J by 1 base. The CDR3 is 15 amino acids. Germline loops: CDR1 LGHNA, CDR2 YNFKEQ. The CDR3 DNA follows: TGTGCCAGCAGCCACCTCGGGACAGCTTCCTACGAGCAGTACTTC. Translation gives CASSHLGTASYEQYF.

The chain carries TRBV10-1 and TRBJ2-7; TRBD1 aligns across 8 bases. The CDR3 runs to 13 residues. The junction had 7 bases not matched to a gene; V was cut back by 7 bases and J by 5 bases. Looked up from germline, CDR1 is WNHNN and CDR2 is SYGVQD (reference sequence). CDR3 nucleotide sequence: TGCGCCAGCATTTGGACAGGGATACACGAGCAGTACTTC. This gives the protein CASIWTGIHEQYF.

The table lists this clone with a count of one. Other nucleotide sequences from this sample produce the same CDR3. The chain has TRBV6-2 or TRBV6-3 and TRBJ2-2, with 7 positions matching TRBD1. After removal of 4 bases from V and 0 bases from J, the junction contained 2 bases not matched to a gene. The CDR3 is 15 residues long. Germline V gene data show CDR1 as MNHEY and CDR2 as SVGEGT. CDR3 in DNA: TGTGCCAGCAGTTTCCAGGGGGCGAACACCGGGGAGCTGTTTTTT. As protein: CASSFQGANTGELFF.

This chain uses TRBV5-1 with TRBJ2-5; no clear D gene. V was trimmed by 0 bases and J by 3 bases, leaving 3 bases between them. The CDR3 loop spans 12 amino acids. Germline V gene sequence: CDR1 SGHRS, CDR2 YFSETQ. This CDR3 is CASSLAKETQYF. The CDR3 bases are TGCGCCAGCAGCTTGGCTAAAGAGACCCAGTACTTC. Complete variable domain (other parts from reference TRBV5-1 and TRBJ2-5): KAGVTQTPRYLIKTRGQQVTLSCSPISGHRSVSWYQQTPGQGLQFLFEYFSETQRNKGNFPGRFSGRQFSNSRSEMNVSTLELGDSALYLCASSLAKETQYFGPGTRLLVL.

The chain is built from TRBV3-1 (or the pseudogene TRBV3-2) and TRBJ2-3; TRBD2 agrees at 11 bases. The CDR3 has 13 residues. The V gene end was trimmed by 6 bases and the J gene end by 6 bases; junction bases not matched to a gene: 2. The germline V gene encodes CDR1 LGHDT and CDR2 YNNKEL (reference sequence). The CDR3 here is CASSSGRADTQYF. As DNA, the CDR3 is TGTGCCAGCAGTAGCGGGAGGGCCGATACGCAGTATTTT.

The gene calls are TRBV5-1 and TRBJ2-7; D is perhaps TRBD2 (6 bases). CDR3 length: 15 residues. Germline CDR1 and CDR2: SGHRS and YFSETQ. Trimming took off 4 bases at V and 4 bases at J, with 18 bases between the two ends. The CDR3 region has the DNA TGCGCCAGCAGCCCCGGAGGGCAGATTCTATACGAGCAGTACTTC. Its protein product is CASSPGGQILYEQYF.

This clone was observed a single time. The chain employs TRBV21-1 and TRBJ1-1; no check of the table's D call, TRBD1, against the DNA was made. TRBV21-1 is deemed a pseudogene. The CDR3 runs to 17 residues. CDR3 in DNA: TGTGCCAGCAGCAAAATCACAGGGGTCGGGATGAACACTGAAGCTTTCTTT. The encoded protein is CASSKITGVGMNTEAFF.

The chain is built from TRBV5-1 and TRBJ2-5; TRBD1 might be the D (5 bases). V was clipped by 4 bases and J by 4 bases, with 11 bases between them. Germline loops: CDR1 SGHRS, CDR2 YFSETQ. The CDR3 loop spans 13 amino acids. CDR3 loop: CASSQGTSETQYF. In nucleotides, the CDR3 is TGCGCCAGCAGCCAGGGAACCTCAGAGACCCAGTACTTC.

The chain joins TRBV7-2 to TRBJ2-5; the D gene is possibly TRBD2 (6 bases). Germline CDR1 and CDR2: SGHTA and FQGNSA. The germline V and J ends were trimmed by 5 bases and 4 bases, with 17 bases remaining between them. The CDR3 loop spans 15 amino acids. As DNA, the CDR3 is TGTGCCAGCAGCCCGGTTCGGGGGATGGGAGAGACCCAGTACTTC. It yields the protein CASSPVRGMGETQYF.

The chain couples TRBV15 to TRBJ2-5; tentative D call: TRBD2 (6 bases). V lost 1 base to trimming and J lost 0 bases, with 12 bases between them. CDR3 length: 16 residues. CDR1 is LNHNV, CDR2 YYDKDF, per germline (reference sequence). In DNA form, the CDR3 reads TGTGCCACCAGCAGAGCTAGGAGGGCATACCAAGAGACCCAGTACTTC. Protein product: CATSRARRAYQETQYF.

V gene TRBV9 combines with J gene TRBJ1-5, with 9 bases aligning to TRBD1. Germline CDR1 is SGDLS and CDR2 is YYNGEE. This CDR3 region has 15 residues. The V and J ends lost 4 bases and 7 bases, in that order; junction bases with no gene match: 9. The CDR3 sequence: CASSPWTGEDQPQHF. The CDR3 DNA sequence: TGTGCCAGCAGCCCCTGGACAGGGGAAGACCAGCCCCAGCATTTT. Variable domain in full (rest from reference TRBV9 and TRBJ1-5): DSGVTQTPKHLITATGQRVTLRCSPRSGDLSVYWYQQSLDQGLQFLIQYYNGEERAKGNILERFSAQQFPDLHSELNLSSLELGDSALYFCASSPWTGEDQPQHFGDGTRLSIL.

The chain carries TRBV3-1 (or the pseudogene TRBV3-2) and TRBJ2-7, with TRBD1 as a possible D gene (5 bases). Trimming pared 1 base from V and 2 bases from J, leaving 12 bases between. CDR3 length equals 15 residues. Germline CDR1 and CDR2: LGHDT and YNNKEL (reference sequence). CDR3 DNA sequence: TGTGCCAGCAGCCAAGGTTGGGGCGGTACCTACGAGCAGTACTTC. Its translation: CASSQGWGGTYEQYF.

The chain links TRBV4-1 to TRBJ2-5, with 15 bases fitting TRBD2. Germline V CDR1 and CDR2: MGHRA, YSYEKL. CDR3 length: 17 residues. The junction had 8 bases not matched to a gene; V was cut back by 4 bases and J by 5 bases. CDR3 sequence (DNA): TGCGCCAGCAGCCCCAGGACTAGCGGGGGGGCTAGGGAGACCCAGTACTTC. Translated: CASSPRTSGGARETQYF.

The V call is TRBV6-5, the J call TRBJ2-3, with 8 bases aligning to TRBD2. V lost 2 bases and J lost 4; bases outside the gene matches: 5. Per germline, CDR1 MNHEY and CDR2 SVGAGI. The CDR3 runs 15 residues. DNA for the CDR3: TGTGCCAGCAGTTACCAGAGTAGCGGGGCAGATACGCAGTATTTT. Translated, it gives CASSYQSSGADTQYF.

There are a few counts of this clone. The chain links TRBV19 to TRBJ1-4; TRBD1 aligns across 7 bases. This CDR3 region has 15 residues. The germline CDR1 and CDR2 sequences are LNHDA and SQIVND (reference sequence). J was trimmed by 4 bases and V by 3 bases; bases with no gene match: 5. CDR3 sequence: CASSMGQPINEKLFF. As DNA, the CDR3 is TGTGCCAGTAGTATGGGACAGCCCATTAATGAAAAACTGTTTTTT. The variable domain in full, with the rest retrieved from reference TRBV19 and TRBJ1-4, is DGGITQSPKYLFRKEGQNVTLSCEQNLNHDAMYWYRQDPGQGLRLIYYSQIVNDFQKGDIAEGYSVSREKKESFPLTVTSAQKNPTAFYLCASSMGQPINEKLFFGSGTQLSVL.